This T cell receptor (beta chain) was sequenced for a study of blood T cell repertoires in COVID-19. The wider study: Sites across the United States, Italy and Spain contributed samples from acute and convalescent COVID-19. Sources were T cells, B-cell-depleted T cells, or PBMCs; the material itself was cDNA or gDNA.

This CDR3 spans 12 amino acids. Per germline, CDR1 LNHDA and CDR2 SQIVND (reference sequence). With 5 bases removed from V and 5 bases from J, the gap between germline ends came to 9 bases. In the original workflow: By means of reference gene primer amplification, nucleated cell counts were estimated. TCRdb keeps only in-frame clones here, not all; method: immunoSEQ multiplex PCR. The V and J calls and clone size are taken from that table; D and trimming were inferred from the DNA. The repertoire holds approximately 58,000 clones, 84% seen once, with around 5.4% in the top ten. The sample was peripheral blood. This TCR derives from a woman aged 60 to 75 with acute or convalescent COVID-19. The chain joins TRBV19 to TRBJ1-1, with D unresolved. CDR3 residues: CASSPRWTEAFF. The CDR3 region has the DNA TGTGCCAGTAGTCCCAGATGGACTGAAGCTTTCTTT.